Here is one T cell receptor beta chain with its context. This sample was taken from a study of blood T cell repertoires in COVID-19. The overall study: Sites across the United States, Italy and Spain contributed samples from acute and convalescent COVID-19. The analysed material was cDNA or gDNA that came from T cells, B-cell-depleted T cells, or PBMCs.

Unmatched junction bases numbered 6, after V lost 5 bases and J lost 6 bases. Germline loops: CDR1 SEHNR, CDR2 FQNEAQ (reference sequence). The CDR3 spans 16 residues. Authors' analysis steps: Amplification with reference gene primers provided the estimates of nucleated cell counts. Only in-frame clones appear in the TCRdb table, and some are missing; sequencing was by immunoSEQ multiplex PCR. That table furnishes V, J and clone size, whereas the DNA furnished D and trimming. This table has about 260,000 clones, 87% appearing once. The V and J genes are TRBV7-9 and TRBJ2-3, with 15 bases matching TRBD2. The TCR was taken from a woman in her thirties or forties who had recovered from COVID-19. The sample taken for sequencing was peripheral blood. CDR3 coding DNA: TGTGCCAGCAGCCTCGGTGGGACTAGCGGGGGGGATACGCAGTATTTT. Its protein is CASSLGGTSGGDTQYF. Looking up the rest from reference TRBV7-9 and TRBJ2-3 gives the full variable domain: DTGVSQNPRHKITKRGQNVTFRCDPISEHNRLYWYRQTLGQGPEFLTYFQNEAQLEKSRLLSDRFSAERPKGSFSTLEIQRTEQGDSAMYLCASSLGGTSGGDTQYFGPGTRLTVL.